The rows below give T cell receptor beta chains drawn from one sample of a study of graft-versus-host responses after intestinal transplantation. The repertoire was sequenced with immunoSEQ multiplex PCR; TCRdb's copy has only in-frame clones and lacks some. The sample has more than 95,000 clones, approximately 94% seen once; the top ten hold approximately 1%. Their cognate antigens are unknown. Sample: unstimulated CD8+ T cells sorted from spleen or lymph node cells, taken before intestinal transplant. All receptors derive from a human donor who received an intestinal transplant. Both conserved end residues are part of each CDR3. D genes are given only for firm matches. Expanded clones are given a class, and other clones once, few, many or no size at all.

abundance: .; j_gene: TRBJ2-1; d_gene: TRBD2; v_gene: TRBV9; CDR3nt: TGTGCCAGCAGCGTAGCGTCGGGGGGGCTGAGTGAGCAGTTCTTC; CDR3aa: CASSVASGGLSEQFF
abundance: .; j_gene: TRBJ2-1; d_gene: TRBD1; v_gene: TRBV9; CDR3nt: TGTGCCAGCAGCGATGCCGGGACAGCCTACAATGAGCAGTTCTTC; CDR3aa: CASSDAGTAYNEQFF
abundance: once; j_gene: TRBJ1-1; d_gene: TRBD1; v_gene: TRBV13; CDR3nt: TGTGCCAGCAGCTCCACAGGGGTGACTGAAGCTTTCTTT; CDR3aa: CASSSTGVTEAFF
abundance: .; j_gene: TRBJ1-1; d_gene: .; v_gene: TRBV7-3; CDR3nt: TGTGCCAGCAGCTTATTCGGTGGTGCTGAAGCTTTCTTT; CDR3aa: CASSLFGGAEAFF
abundance: .; j_gene: TRBJ1-1; d_gene: .; v_gene: TRBV29-1; CDR3nt: TGCAGCGTGGGGGGGGCCATTAAAGCTTTCTTT; CDR3aa: CSVGGAIKAFF
abundance: .; j_gene: TRBJ1-6; d_gene: .; v_gene: TRBV5-6; CDR3nt: TGTGCCAGCAGCTTGGCCCCGGGGAATAATTCACCCCTCCACTTT; CDR3aa: CASSLAPGNNSPLHF
abundance: .; j_gene: TRBJ1-5; d_gene: TRBD1; v_gene: TRBV6-5; CDR3nt: TGTGCCGGACCCAGGGGGAGCAATCAGCCCCAGCATTTT; CDR3aa: CAGPRGSNQPQHF
abundance: .; j_gene: TRBJ1-1; d_gene: .; v_gene: TRBV19; CDR3nt: TGTGCCAGTTGGGGTACCGGTCTGGCCACTGAAGCTTTCTTT; CDR3aa: CASWGTGLATEAFF
abundance: .; j_gene: TRBJ2-7; d_gene: TRBD2; v_gene: TRBV4-1; CDR3nt: TGCGCCAGCAGCCTTAGCGGGGGTTCACCTCACTACGAGCAGTACTTC; CDR3aa: CASSLSGGSPHYEQYF
abundance: once; j_gene: TRBJ2-7; d_gene: .; v_gene: TRBV6-6; CDR3nt: TGTGCCAGCAGTTACGAGTCTAGCGCGAGCTCCTACGAGCAGTACTTC; CDR3aa: CASSYESSASSYEQYF
abundance: .; j_gene: TRBJ1-1; d_gene: .; v_gene: TRBV4-1; CDR3nt: TGCGCCAGCAGTGGTCGGCTTGAAGCTTTCTTT; CDR3aa: CASSGRLEAFF
abundance: .; j_gene: TRBJ1-1; d_gene: .; v_gene: TRBV29-1; CDR3nt: TGCAGCGTTGAGGTTGCGGGACAAGAAATGAACACTGAAGCTTTCTTT; CDR3aa: CSVEVAGQEMNTEAFF
abundance: .; j_gene: TRBJ2-3; d_gene: .; v_gene: TRBV4-1; CDR3nt: TGCGCCAGCAGCCAAGATGGCCCGGGGAGTCGTGCAGATACGCAGTATTTT; CDR3aa: CASSQDGPGSRADTQYF
abundance: .; j_gene: TRBJ1-1; d_gene: .; v_gene: TRBV6-6; CDR3nt: TGTGCCAGCAGTCCCCTGGGCGGAGGTGAAGCTTTCTTT; CDR3aa: CASSPLGGGEAFF
abundance: .; j_gene: TRBJ2-5; d_gene: .; v_gene: TRBV10-3; CDR3nt: TGTGCCATCAGTGATGAGTCCCCGGAGACCCAGTACTTC; CDR3aa: CAISDESPETQYF
abundance: .; j_gene: TRBJ2-1; d_gene: .; v_gene: TRBV7-9; CDR3nt: TGTGCCAGCAGCGACCGGGAAAGCTCCTACAATGAGCAGTTCTTC; CDR3aa: CASSDRESSYNEQFF
abundance: .; j_gene: TRBJ1-1; d_gene: TRBD1; v_gene: TRBV13; CDR3nt: TGTGCCAGCAGCTTATTGACAGGGGACACTGAAGCTTTCTTT; CDR3aa: CASSLLTGDTEAFF
abundance: .; j_gene: TRBJ2-3; d_gene: .; v_gene: TRBV6-5; CDR3nt: TGTGCCAGCAGTTATAGTGCAGGCAGCACAGATACGCAGTATTTT; CDR3aa: CASSYSAGSTDTQYF
abundance: .; j_gene: TRBJ2-1; d_gene: TRBD2; v_gene: TRBV11-3; CDR3nt: TGTGCCAGCAGCTCGCGGGGGGGCTACAATGAGCAGTTCTTC; CDR3aa: CASSSRGGYNEQFF
abundance: .; j_gene: TRBJ2-3; d_gene: .; v_gene: TRBV7-9; CDR3nt: TGTGCCAGCTTAAGGGCAGCGACGGATACGCAGTATTTT; CDR3aa: CASLRAATDTQYF
abundance: .; j_gene: TRBJ2-7; d_gene: .; v_gene: TRBV27; CDR3nt: TGTGCCAGCAAGTGGGATCTCGGCGCCTACGAGCAGTACTTC; CDR3aa: CASKWDLGAYEQYF
abundance: few; j_gene: TRBJ2-3; d_gene: TRBD1; v_gene: TRBV6-5; CDR3nt: TGTGCCAGCAGTACCCGGGACAGGGTAACAGATACGCAGTATTTT; CDR3aa: CASSTRDRVTDTQYF
abundance: .; j_gene: TRBJ2-3; d_gene: .; v_gene: TRBV25-1; CDR3nt: TGTGCCAGCGCCCCCGGCACAGATACGCAGTATTTT; CDR3aa: CASAPGTDTQYF
abundance: .; j_gene: TRBJ2-7; d_gene: .; v_gene: TRBV30; CDR3nt: TGTGCCTGGAGTGATGCCAGCTACGAGCAGTACTTC; CDR3aa: CAWSDASYEQYF
abundance: .; j_gene: TRBJ2-7; d_gene: TRBD1; v_gene: TRBV4-1; CDR3nt: TGCGCCAGCAGCCCCCGGCCAGGGGGAAACTACGAGCAGTACTTC; CDR3aa: CASSPRPGGNYEQYF
abundance: once; j_gene: TRBJ2-2; d_gene: TRBD2; v_gene: TRBV5-1; CDR3nt: TGCGCCAGCAGCCCCCACTCTAGCGGGAACACCGGGGAGCTGTTTTTT; CDR3aa: CASSPHSSGNTGELFF
abundance: .; j_gene: TRBJ2-1; d_gene: .; v_gene: TRBV6-1; CDR3nt: TGTGCCAGCAGCAATGAGCAGTTCTTC; CDR3aa: CASSNEQFF
abundance: .; j_gene: TRBJ2-5; d_gene: TRBD1; v_gene: TRBV11-2; CDR3nt: TGTGCCAGCAGCCCGCGGGACAGGCACCAAGAGACCCAGTACTTC; CDR3aa: CASSPRDRHQETQYF
abundance: .; j_gene: TRBJ1-2; d_gene: TRBD1; v_gene: TRBV12-5; CDR3nt: TGTGCTAGTGGTTTAGGGGGCTCTGGGTATGGCTACACCTTC; CDR3aa: CASGLGGSGYGYTF
abundance: .; j_gene: TRBJ1-3; d_gene: .; v_gene: TRBV13; CDR3nt: TGTGCCAGCAGCCCAGGGTTAGGAAACACCATATATTTT; CDR3aa: CASSPGLGNTIYF
abundance: .; j_gene: TRBJ2-5; d_gene: TRBD2; v_gene: TRBV6-6; CDR3nt: TGTGCCAGCAGTTTCGGGGGGAACCAAGAGACCCAGTACTTC; CDR3aa: CASSFGGNQETQYF
abundance: .; j_gene: TRBJ2-5; d_gene: .; v_gene: TRBV7-3; CDR3nt: TGTGCCAGCAGCTTAACAGTGGGACTCGAAGAGACCCAGTACTTC; CDR3aa: CASSLTVGLEETQYF
abundance: .; j_gene: TRBJ2-3; d_gene: .; v_gene: TRBV4-1; CDR3nt: TGCGCCATCAATACAGAGACCTACTCCTCTTCTACGCAGTATTTT; CDR3aa: CAINTETYSSSTQYF
abundance: once; j_gene: TRBJ2-7; d_gene: TRBD2; v_gene: TRBV2; CDR3nt: TGTGCCAGCAGTGAATTGGCTAGCGGGGCTTACGAGCAGTACTTC; CDR3aa: CASSELASGAYEQYF
abundance: .; j_gene: TRBJ1-1; d_gene: TRBD1; v_gene: TRBV6-5; CDR3nt: TGTGCCAGCAGAAACCCAACAGGGGCGAACACTGAAGCTTTCTTT; CDR3aa: CASRNPTGANTEAFF
abundance: .; j_gene: TRBJ1-1; d_gene: .; v_gene: TRBV6-5; CDR3nt: TGTGCCAGTCCCGTTTCAAACACTGAAGCTTTCTTT; CDR3aa: CASPVSNTEAFF
abundance: .; j_gene: TRBJ1-2; d_gene: TRBD1; v_gene: TRBV6-1; CDR3nt: TGTGCCAGCAGTGGACCCCCGACAGGGAATCTCTATGGCTACACCTTC; CDR3aa: CASSGPPTGNLYGYTF
abundance: .; j_gene: TRBJ1-1; d_gene: .; v_gene: TRBV30; CDR3nt: TGTGCCTGTCATTCTATGAACACTGAAGCTTTCTTT; CDR3aa: CACHSMNTEAFF
abundance: .; j_gene: TRBJ1-2; d_gene: TRBD1; v_gene: TRBV4-1; CDR3nt: TGCGCCAGCAGCCAAGACGGACAGGGGTATAATGGCTACACCTTC; CDR3aa: CASSQDGQGYNGYTF
abundance: .; j_gene: TRBJ1-1; d_gene: .; v_gene: TRBV19; CDR3nt: TGTGCCAGTAGTATAGACCTCGGACGGATTGACACTGAAGCTTTCTTT; CDR3aa: CASSIDLGRIDTEAFF
abundance: .; j_gene: TRBJ2-5; d_gene: TRBD2; v_gene: TRBV9; CDR3nt: TGTGCCAGCAGCGTAGAGGGACTAGCGGGGGGAGAGACCCAGTACTTC; CDR3aa: CASSVEGLAGGETQYF
abundance: .; j_gene: TRBJ2-7; d_gene: .; v_gene: TRBV2; CDR3nt: TGTGCCAGCAGTGAAGTAGGGGCCCCCTACGAGCAGTACTTC; CDR3aa: CASSEVGAPYEQYF
abundance: .; j_gene: TRBJ2-7; d_gene: .; v_gene: TRBV11-1; CDR3nt: TGTGCCAGCAGCCTGCAGGGGATAAACGAGCAGTACTTC; CDR3aa: CASSLQGINEQYF
abundance: .; j_gene: TRBJ2-1; d_gene: TRBD2; v_gene: TRBV2; CDR3nt: TGTGCCAGCAGCTCCGGCGGCGGGGGGCCGGGCAATGAGCAGTTCTTC; CDR3aa: CASSSGGGGPGNEQFF
abundance: .; j_gene: TRBJ1-2; d_gene: .; v_gene: TRBV2; CDR3nt: TGTGCCAGCAGTGACTATAAGAGGGCCATCTATGGCTACACCTTC; CDR3aa: CASSDYKRAIYGYTF
abundance: .; j_gene: TRBJ2-1; d_gene: .; v_gene: TRBV2; CDR3nt: TGTGCCAGCATAGGGGAGGCTTCTCAAGGTTCCTACAATGAGCAGTTCTTC; CDR3aa: CASIGEASQGSYNEQFF
abundance: once; j_gene: TRBJ1-1; d_gene: .; v_gene: TRBV7-8; CDR3nt: TGTGCCAGCACCACTCGTCGGGCGGTGGCCGAAGCTTTCTTT; CDR3aa: CASTTRRAVAEAFF
abundance: few; j_gene: TRBJ2-7; d_gene: .; v_gene: TRBV7-9; CDR3nt: TGTGCCAGCAGCTTAGGACCCACAGAATACGCCTACGAGCAGTACTTC; CDR3aa: CASSLGPTEYAYEQYF
abundance: once; j_gene: TRBJ2-1; d_gene: TRBD2; v_gene: TRBV5-1; CDR3nt: TGCGCCAGCAGTGGTTGGATAGCGGGGGTGCACAATGAGCAGTTCTTC; CDR3aa: CASSGWIAGVHNEQFF
abundance: .; j_gene: TRBJ2-2; d_gene: .; v_gene: TRBV7-6; CDR3nt: TGTGCCAGCAGCCCCGGTCAGGGGCCCTACTCCGGGGAGCTGTTTTTT; CDR3aa: CASSPGQGPYSGELFF
abundance: .; j_gene: TRBJ2-5; d_gene: .; v_gene: TRBV4-1; CDR3nt: TGCGCCAGCAGCGGACCTCAGGGGGGCCAAGAGACCCAGTACTTC; CDR3aa: CASSGPQGGQETQYF
abundance: .; j_gene: TRBJ2-7; d_gene: TRBD1; v_gene: TRBV9; CDR3nt: TGTGCCAGCAGCGCCCCACCGGGACAGGGCCCCTACGAGCAGTACTTC; CDR3aa: CASSAPPGQGPYEQYF